This T cell receptor beta chain was profiled in a study of T cell repertoires in ileal Crohn's disease. Study-wide context: All patients had surgery for stricturing (around 61%) or penetrating (roughly 39%) disease.

As for time point: neoterminal ileum biopsy at postoperative endoscopy, about 6 months after surgery. Germline CDR1 reads MNHEY; CDR2 reads SVGAGI. After removal of 0 bases from V and 7 bases from J, the junction contained 6 bases not matched to a gene. This CDR3 region has 16 residues. Per sample, about 460 nanograms of biopsy DNA were TCRB immunosequenced. Sequenced by immunoSEQ multiplex PCR; TCRdb stores in-frame clones only, minus some. The sample has about 62,000 clones; around nine tenths are singletons. This chain uses TRBV6-5 with TRBJ2-2; 9 bases are shared with TRBD1. The sequenced material came from ileal tissue. This sequence was found in an adult with Crohn's disease. The chain's CDR3 is CASSYSWDRVVGELFF. Written as DNA, the CDR3 is TGTGCCAGCAGTTACTCTTGGGACAGGGTGGTCGGGGAGCTGTTTTTT.